Listed below are T cell receptor beta chains from one sample, sequenced in a study of Graves' ophthalmopathy and Graves' hyperthyroidism. TCRdb called the multiplex PCR reads again in MiXCR, with one record for every CDR3 protein. The table has around 1,000,000 distinct CDR3 sequences, less than 45% seen once. Sample: peripheral blood or thyroid tissue (not recorded which). The receptors stem from an adult man with Graves' hyperthyroidism. The CDR3 runs from the conserved cysteine through the conserved F or W. The order of the fields is D gene, clone size, CDR3 length, V gene, J gene, CDR3 protein, CDR3 DNA. D genes are given only for firm matches. The listing skips clone size in some rows; elsewhere it reads once, few, many or a size class.

TRBD2	few	16	TRBV25-1	TRBJ2-7	CASASFGLGRDGEQYF	TGTGCCAGCGCCTCGTTTGGGCTCGGGAGGGATGGCGAGCAGTACTTC
NA	NA	14	TRBV10-3	TRBJ2-5	CAISEIMVGETQYF	TGTGCCATCAGTGAGATCATGGTGGGAGAGACCCAGTACTTC
NA	many	14	TRBV19	TRBJ2-7	CASRDRDGTYEQYF	TGTGCCAGTAGAGACCGGGACGGCACCTACGAGCAGTACTTC
TRBD1	many	15	TRBV19	TRBJ1-5	CASSSDRGRVQPQHF	TGTGCCAGTAGTTCGGACAGGGGGCGCGTTCAGCCCCAGCATTTT
NA	NA	12	TRBV24-1	TRBJ2-3	CATSDITDTQYF	TGTGCCACCAGTGATATCACAGATACGCAGTATTTT
NA	NA	15	TRBV11-2	TRBJ2-7	CASSLGGSENYEQYF	TGTGCCAGCAGCTTAGGGGGATCGGAGAACTACGAGCAGTACTTC
NA	NA	16	TRBV5-1	TRBJ1-6	CASSLVPGVNNSPLHF	TGCGCCAGCAGCTTGGTTCCGGGTGTTAATAATTCACCCCTCCACTTT
NA	NA	14	TRBV12-3/TRBV12-4	TRBJ2-5	CASTPGNTQETQYF	TGTGCCAGCACCCCAGGGAACACCCAAGAGACCCAGTACTTC
TRBD2	many	14	TRBV12-3/TRBV12-4	TRBJ2-5	CASSLGLAVETQYF	TGTGCCAGCAGCTTAGGACTAGCGGTGGAGACCCAGTACTTC
NA	NA	12	TRBV10-3	TRBJ1-5	CAISESGQSQHF	TGTGCCATCAGTGAGTCAGGCCAGTCCCAGCATTTT
TRBD1	NA	15	TRBV11-2	TRBJ1-5	CASRKDRDNNQPQHF	TGTGCCAGTAGGAAGGACAGGGACAACAATCAGCCCCAGCATTTT
NA	many	14	TRBV20-1	TRBJ2-2	CSARDWAGHGELFF	TGCAGTGCTAGAGATTGGGCAGGTCACGGGGAGCTGTTTTTT
TRBD1	NA	16	TRBV7-2	TRBJ2-5	CASSPQGTGWIETQYF	TGTGCCAGCAGCCCCCAAGGGACAGGGTGGATCGAGACCCAGTACTTC
NA	NA	16	TRBV5-1	TRBJ2-5	CASRLYPVAVGETQYF	TGCGCCAGCCGACTATATCCGGTCGCCGTTGGGGAGACCCAGTACTTC
NA	many	18	TRBV29-1	TRBJ1-2	CSVEDLYLKQGENYGYTF	TGCAGCGTTGAAGATCTTTACTTAAAACAGGGTGAGAACTATGGCTACACCTTC
TRBD2	many	16	TRBV29-1	TRBJ2-7	CSVEGLTSGRVYEQYF	TGCAGCGTTGAAGGACTGACTAGCGGGAGGGTCTACGAGCAGTACTTC
NA	once	15	TRBV10-3	TRBJ2-7	CAIRGGLAVSYEQYF	TGTGCCATCAGGGGGGGGCTAGCGGTCTCCTACGAGCAGTACTTC
NA	NA	12	TRBV29-1	TRBJ1-1	CSVGGFATEAFF	TGCAGCGTTGGGGGATTTGCCACTGAAGCTTTCTTT
NA	NA	13	TRBV7-6	TRBJ2-2	CASSQGRLGELFF	TGTGCCAGCAGCCAGGGCCGACTGGGGGAGCTGTTTTTT
TRBD2	NA	20	TRBV7-2	TRBJ2-7	CASSGTSVEGLSLNPYEQYF	TGTGCCAGCAGCGGCACTAGCGTTGAAGGTCTGAGCCTCAACCCATACGAGCAGTACTTC
NA	NA	14	TRBV2	TRBJ2-5	CASTEPGSGLAQYF	TGTGCCAGCACCGAGCCGGGGTCGGGCTTGGCCCAGTACTTC
NA	many	11	TRBV5-1	TRBJ2-2	CASSLGRELFF	TGCGCCAGCAGCTTGGGGCGGGAGCTGTTTTTT
TRBD2	many	16	TRBV19	TRBJ2-6	CASSSLLAGQTNVLTF	TGTGCCAGTAGTAGCTTGCTAGCGGGACAGACCAACGTCCTGACTTTC
NA	few	11	TRBV29-1	TRBJ1-2	CSARETGGYTF	TGCAGCGCGAGAGAAACAGGGGGCTACACCTTC
NA	many	11	TRBV29-1	TRBJ1-1	CSVGVQGEAFF	TGCAGCGTTGGTGTGCAGGGAGAAGCTTTCTTT
NA	few	13	TRBV30	TRBJ1-2	CAWRTGRNYGYTF	TGTGCCTGGAGGACAGGAAGAAACTATGGCTACACCTTC
TRBD1	NA	16	TRBV6-5	TRBJ2-2	CASSSRQGVGTGELFF	TGTGCCAGCAGCTCACGACAGGGGGTCGGCACCGGGGAGCTGTTTTTT
NA	many	12	TRBV29-1	TRBJ1-2	CSVPDRNYGYTF	TGCAGCGTCCCCGACAGGAACTATGGCTACACCTTC
NA	many	12	TRBV3-1	TRBJ2-7	CASSQDARKQYF	TGTGCCAGCAGCCAAGATGCGCGAAAGCAGTACTTC
TRBD1	many	16	TRBV10-2	TRBJ2-7	CASRYEAGGQAYEQYF	TGTGCCAGCAGATACGAGGCAGGGGGACAGGCCTACGAGCAGTACTTC
NA	NA	15	TRBV7-6	TRBJ2-5	CASSYRERTRETQYF	TGTGCCAGCAGTTACAGGGAAAGGACCCGAGAGACCCAGTACTTC